This T cell receptor (beta chain) was sequenced during a study of beta chain features in type 1 diabetes (dated by TCRdb to the late 2010s). About the investigation overall: Mean age, gender distribution, total cell number and subset yield were not different between patients and healthy donors. A total of some 100,000,000 sorted cells were examined across all samples, and a strong correlation was observed between cell number per subset and RNA yield. In the study, TCRB repertoires of sorted circulating CD4+ T cell subsets from recently diagnosed type 1 diabetes patients were compared with those of matched healthy donors. Naive and central memory subsets were obtained from all 30 or so donors, but regulatory and stem cell-like memory subsets were isolated from only 8 patients and roughly 8 healthy donors. General study outcomes and caveats: At VDJ recombination sites, type 1 diabetes patients had fewer insertions and more deleted nucleotides, which implies abnormalities in thymic rearrangement. PCR might favor shorter templates, but patient and control samples were amplified and corrected together, so any skew would affect both groups equally. Type 1 diabetes patients showed a moderate but significant shortening of TCRB CDR3 length in all four CD4+ subsets. Naive, central memory and regulatory TCRB repertoires appeared to be more similar among patients than among healthy donors. Only small numbers of individuals were included in the HLA sub-analyses, which left unresolved whether HLA type had any influence on TCRB rearrangement. Sequencing cDNA rather than genomic DNA could over-represent highly expressing activated cells, although activation and CD3 levels did not differ between groups.

From each donor, a single peripheral blood sample of 95 to 150 mL on average was drawn into heparinised tubes. A BD FACSAria II was used to sort naive, central memory, regulatory and stem cell-like memory CD4+ T cells with a panel that included CD45RO, CCR7, CD25, CD127, CD95 and CD27. Every sorted population had a purity above 95%. Right away, PBMCs were isolated by Lymphoprep density gradient centrifugation and were stained directly, with no culture step. So that batch effects would be minimized, each experiment stained and sorted samples in pairs, pairing one healthy donor with one patient. The entire amount of isolated RNA was reverse transcribed using the High Capacity cDNA Reverse Transcription Kit, so the sequenced TCRB transcripts were expressed ones. Deep immunoSEQ sequencing was applied to naive, central memory and regulatory T cell samples, giving an average of around 3.4 million total reads per sample. Sorted cells were lysed in RLT buffer and RNA was extracted with DNase-treated RNeasy Micro or Mini kits, depending on cell number. Each cell subset was processed separately to prevent cross-contamination, with patient and healthy donor samples processed together. The immunoSEQ multiplex PCR was used to amplify TCRB sequences from cDNA, yielding 87-bp fragments that span the CDR3 region. Sequencing of the amplicons was performed on the Illumina HiSeq platform. In the source study's methods: Synthetic template baselines were used to correct PCR bias computationally, reads within Hamming distance 2 were collapsed together, and singletons that could not be merged were discarded. Reads were aligned against IMGT so that V, D and J genes, CDR3 length and insertions or deletions at six rearrangement sites could be assigned. Within each subset, clonotype counts were normalized to sorted cell number, and only after that were true diversity and Gini coefficients computed with the tcR R package. The overlap coefficient, calculated on TCRB nucleotide sequences, was used to measure repertoire sharing. Out-of-frame TCRB sequences from naive cells were analyzed to stand in for the pre-selection repertoire. TCRdb mirrors the immuneACCESS table, restricted to in-frame sequences. Some clones are absent from its copies; in checked studies, under half trace to an unresolved V gene, and the reason for the others is unknown. That table furnishes V, J and clone size, whereas the DNA furnished D and trimming. This sample has roughly 250,000 clones in its table, and 9.6% of those were observed once. The ten largest clones take up about 0.037% of the sample.

CDR1 and CDR2 were assigned from the germline V gene as SGHRS and YFSETQ. Measured from the cysteine to the phenylalanine, the CDR3 is 14 residues long. The DNA shown is the 42-base CDR3, in frame from base 1. The V end loses 2 bases and the J end loses 5 bases, and a stretch of 13 bases separates them. In regard to this clone: Its antigen has not been determined. No much larger clonotype is one base removed from it; base qualities were not supplied. In the same sample, other DNA sequences code for this CDR3.

The sequenced sample consisted of naive CD4+ T cells from blood. This sample's cell subset or site label indicates: true naive CD4+ T cells. This chain joins TRBV5-1 to TRBJ2-5, with a tentative D gene TRBD1 over 6 matching bases. The TCR originated in a woman aged 18-35 years in good health. The nucleotide sequence is TGCGCCAGCAGCTTACAAGGGGGAGAGGAGACCCAGTACTTC. Its translation reads: CASSLQGGEETQYF.